This T cell receptor beta chain was documented in a study of beta chain features in type 1 diabetes. General study findings and limits: Unsettled here was the matter of whether HLA type influences TCRB rearrangement. A closer apparent resemblance between naive, central memory and Treg TCRB repertoires was seen in patients than in healthy donors.

Sequencing targeted expressed TCRB transcripts, as all isolated RNA had been reverse transcribed. This table comes from immunoSEQ multiplex PCR, and its TCRdb copy is limited to in-frame clones, with some not included. The sample has under 200,000 clones; 7.5% to 10% are singletons. Germline CDR1 and CDR2: SGHRS and YFSETQ. This CDR3 has 13 amino acids. Comments on this clone: Its antigen is still unknown.

This TCR was sampled from a woman aged 18-29 years in good health. The chain combines TRBV5-1 with TRBJ2-5, with TRBD1 as a possible D gene (5 bases). TRBJ2-7 matches the DNA end more closely, so the J call is doubtful. The source material was central memory CD4+ T cells from blood. CDR3 loop: CASNKDTHYEQYF. CDR3 coding DNA: TGCGCCAGCAACAAGGACACACACTACGAGCAGTACTTC.